The clone carrying this TCR beta chain was seen ten or more times. Antigen specificity is unknown. The sample comes from a study of regulatory T cells in long-lasting Graves disease. Broader study findings: TRBV28 was favored in persistent disease, as were TRBJ1-2 and TRBJ2-5.

Investigators prepared the TCR beta libraries by applying iRepertoire HTBI primers and Arm-PCR of CDR3 regions. TCRdb processed the multiplex PCR reads anew with MiXCR; each CDR3 protein has one entry. This sample has 400,000 to 500,000 distinct CDR3 sequences, with roughly 17% found just once. With V trimmed by 0 bases and J by 3 bases, 14 bases remained unmatched. There are 18 residues in the CDR3. The germline gives CDR1 DFQATT, CDR2 SNEGSKA (reference sequence). Time point here: newly diagnosed GD, antithyroid drugs for less than 3 months. RNA extracted from PBMCs served as the sequencing template. These data also formed part of another study, on T cells in Graves' hyperthyroidism and ophthalmopathy.

The TCR sequence derives from a woman in her twenties or thirties with Graves disease. The starting material was peripheral blood mononuclear cells (PBMCs), obtained at new diagnosis, from a patient treated with antithyroid drugs. This chain joins TRBV20-1 and TRBJ2-3; 8 bases line up with TRBD2. CDR3 sequence reads: CSARDPPKVVAGTDTQYF. CDR3 nucleotides: TGCAGTGCTAGAGATCCCCCCAAGGTGGTAGCGGGAACAGATACGCAGTATTTT.